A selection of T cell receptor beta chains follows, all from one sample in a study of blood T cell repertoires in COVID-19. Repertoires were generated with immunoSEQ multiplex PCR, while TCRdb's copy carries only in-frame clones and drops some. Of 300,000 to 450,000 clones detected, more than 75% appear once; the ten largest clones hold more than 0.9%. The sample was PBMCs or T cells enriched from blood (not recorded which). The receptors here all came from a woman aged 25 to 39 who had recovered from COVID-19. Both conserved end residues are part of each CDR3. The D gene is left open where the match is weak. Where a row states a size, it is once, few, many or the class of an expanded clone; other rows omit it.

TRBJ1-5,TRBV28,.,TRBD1,CASSGDSDNQPQHF,TGTGCCAGCAGTGGGGACAGTGACAATCAGCCCCAGCATTTT
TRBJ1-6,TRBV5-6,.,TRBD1,CASSSSPGQYNSPLHF,TGTGCCAGCAGCTCCTCCCCGGGACAGTATAATTCACCCCTCCACTTT
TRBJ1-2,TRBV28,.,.,CASSPFAVGQGNYGYTF,TGTGCCAGCAGTCCTTTCGCTGTAGGGCAGGGGAACTATGGCTACACCTTC
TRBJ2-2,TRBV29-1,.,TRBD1,CSAGQGDTGELFF,TGCAGCGCCGGACAGGGGGACACCGGGGAGCTGTTTTTT
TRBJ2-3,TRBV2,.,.,CASMGLDTQYF,TGTGCCAGCATGGGACTGGATACGCAGTATTTT
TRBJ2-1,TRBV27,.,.,CASSVGGAFNEQFF,TGTGCCAGCAGTGTGGGGGGGGCTTTCAATGAGCAGTTCTTC
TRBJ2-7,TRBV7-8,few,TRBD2,CASSRTRTYEQYF,TGTGCCAGCAGCCGGACTAGAACCTACGAGCAGTACTTC
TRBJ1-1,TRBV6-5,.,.,CASNLQGGSTEAFF,TGTGCCAGCAACCTACAGGGAGGGAGCACTGAAGCTTTCTTT
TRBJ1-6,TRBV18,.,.,CASSLTESSYNSPLHF,TGTGCCAGCTCACTAACAGAGAGCTCCTATAATTCACCCCTCCACTTT
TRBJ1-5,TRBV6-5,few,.,CASSYSSGLGNQPQHF,TGTGCCAGCAGTTACTCGTCGGGATTGGGCAATCAGCCCCAGCATTTT
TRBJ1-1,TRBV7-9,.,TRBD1,CASRTGNGEAFF,TGTGCCAGCAGGACAGGGAATGGTGAAGCTTTCTTT
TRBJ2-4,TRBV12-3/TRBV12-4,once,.,CASSSGRGIQYF,TGTGCCAGCAGTTCGGGGCGGGGCATTCAGTACTTC
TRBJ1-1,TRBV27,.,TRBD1,CASSSKGQGVTEAFF,TGTGCCAGCAGTTCAAAAGGACAGGGCGTCACTGAAGCTTTCTTT
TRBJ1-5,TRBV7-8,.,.,CASSNTDGDQPQHF,TGTGCCAGCAGCAACACGGACGGGGATCAGCCCCAGCATTTT
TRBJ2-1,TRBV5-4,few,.,CASSRDRNEQFF,TGTGCCAGCAGCCGGGATCGCAATGAGCAGTTCTTC
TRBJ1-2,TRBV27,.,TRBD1,CASSLSRTGGLYGYTF,TGTGCCAGCAGTTTATCCCGGACAGGGGGCCTCTATGGCTACACCTTC
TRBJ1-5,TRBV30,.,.,CAWSGSGDQPQHF,TGTGCCTGGAGTGGGTCAGGGGATCAGCCCCAGCATTTT
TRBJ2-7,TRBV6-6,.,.,CASSKLAGEQYF,TGTGCCAGCAGTAAATTGGCGGGCGAGCAGTACTTC
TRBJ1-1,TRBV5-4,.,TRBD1,CASSVDYRGSNTEAFF,TGTGCCAGCAGCGTAGACTACAGGGGATCGAACACTGAAGCTTTCTTT
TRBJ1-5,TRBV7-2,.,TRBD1,CASSLVGQGFVQPQHF,TGTGCCAGCAGCTTAGTGGGACAGGGGTTTGTCCAGCCCCAGCATTTT
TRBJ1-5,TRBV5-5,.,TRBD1,CASSLWPGGPVGQPQHF,TGTGCCAGCAGCTTGTGGCCAGGGGGCCCTGTCGGTCAGCCCCAGCATTTT
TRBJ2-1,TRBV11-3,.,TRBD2,CASSWGPTSGVEQFF,TGTGCCAGCAGCTGGGGACCGACTAGCGGGGTAGAGCAGTTCTTC
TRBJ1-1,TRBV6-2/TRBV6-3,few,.,CASSYSGGNTEAFF,TGTGCCAGCAGTTACTCAGGAGGGAACACTGAAGCTTTCTTT
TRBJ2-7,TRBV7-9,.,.,CASSLHVTGPTVHEQYF,TGTGCCAGCAGCTTACATGTCACAGGGCCCACGGTCCACGAGCAGTACTTC
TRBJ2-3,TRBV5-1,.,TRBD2,CASSLNSGGNTDTQYF,TGCGCCAGCAGCTTGAACAGCGGGGGGAACACAGATACGCAGTATTTT
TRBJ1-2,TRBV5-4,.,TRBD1,CASSLGDRSSYGYTF,TGTGCCAGCAGCTTGGGGGACAGATCATCCTATGGCTACACCTTC
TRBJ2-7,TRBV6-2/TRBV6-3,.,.,CASSSIPPRVSYEQYF,TGTGCCAGCAGTTCCATCCCCCCCAGGGTCTCCTACGAGCAGTACTTC
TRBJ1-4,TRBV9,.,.,CASSVLGQGGEKLFF,TGTGCCAGCAGCGTACTCGGGCAGGGTGGGGAAAAACTGTTTTTT
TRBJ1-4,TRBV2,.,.,CASSEAIQGEEKLFF,TGTGCCAGCAGTGAAGCAATACAGGGTGAGGAAAAACTGTTTTTT
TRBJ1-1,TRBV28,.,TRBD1,CASSRGDRGLEAFF,TGTGCCAGCAGCCGAGGGGACAGGGGGCTTGAAGCTTTCTTT
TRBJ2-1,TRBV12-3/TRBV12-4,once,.,CASSYSTGEQFF,TGTGCCAGCAGCTACAGTACTGGAGAGCAGTTCTTC
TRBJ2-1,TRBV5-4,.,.,CASSFQYNEQFF,TGTGCCAGCAGCTTCCAGTACAATGAGCAGTTCTTC
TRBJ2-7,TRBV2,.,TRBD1,CAGTGGYEQYF,TGTGCCGGGACAGGGGGTTACGAGCAGTACTTC
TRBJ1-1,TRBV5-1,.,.,CASSQGVNTEAFF,TGCGCCAGCAGCCAAGGGGTGAACACTGAAGCTTTCTTT
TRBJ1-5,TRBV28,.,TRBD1,CASSPLGTGDQPQHF,TGTGCCAGCAGCCCCCTTGGGACAGGGGATCAGCCCCAGCATTTT
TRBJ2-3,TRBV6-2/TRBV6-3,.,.,CASSYRSPGTDTQYF,TGTGCCAGCAGTTACCGTAGCCCCGGCACAGATACGCAGTATTTT
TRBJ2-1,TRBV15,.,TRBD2,CATSRGSGGPRYNEQFF,TGTGCCACCAGCAGGGGCAGCGGGGGGCCCCGCTACAATGAGCAGTTCTTC
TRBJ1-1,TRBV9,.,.,CASSGWERGVDTEAFF,TGTGCCAGCAGCGGCTGGGAACGCGGGGTCGACACTGAAGCTTTCTTT
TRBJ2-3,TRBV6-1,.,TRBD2,CASSEALAGGTDTQYF,TGTGCCAGCAGTGAAGCGCTAGCGGGGGGCACAGATACGCAGTATTTT
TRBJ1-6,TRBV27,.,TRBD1,CASSDLGQFSSYNSPLHF,TGTGCCAGCAGCGACTTGGGACAGTTTAGCTCCTATAATTCACCCCTCCACTTT
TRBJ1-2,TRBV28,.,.,CASSPPGGYGYTF,TGTGCCAGCAGTCCCCCGGGAGGCTATGGCTACACCTTC
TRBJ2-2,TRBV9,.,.,CASSVGAASNTGELFF,TGTGCCAGCAGCGTAGGGGCAGCCTCGAACACCGGGGAGCTGTTTTTT
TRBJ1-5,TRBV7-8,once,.,CASSAYQGDQPQHF,TGTGCCAGCAGCGCCTACCAGGGTGATCAGCCCCAGCATTTT
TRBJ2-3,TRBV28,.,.,CASSPLADTQYF,TGTGCCAGCAGCCCCCTCGCAGATACGCAGTATTTT